The entry below describes one TCR beta chain. The V gene lost 5 bases and the J gene lost 1 base, with 11 bases spanning the gap. The CDR3 covers 15 residues. Germline CDR1 is SGHAT and CDR2 is FQNNGV. The sample is drawn from a study of shared clonotypes between healthy human individuals. Generated by immunoSEQ multiplex PCR, the TCRdb table keeps only in-frame clones and is missing some. The sample has 2.3 million or so clones; more than 80% are singletons. This chain links TRBV11-2 with TRBJ2-2; possible D gene TRBD1, 6 bases. The sample was naive CD4+ T cells from PBMCs. This sample's subset: CD45RA+ positively selected. The TCR originated in a man between 18 and 29 years old in good health. Some clones in this sample may be carry-over from other donors' samples. CDR3 nucleotides: TGTGCCAGCAGCCTGGGACATGTGAACACCGGGGAGCTGTTTTTT. This sequence encodes CASSLGHVNTGELFF.